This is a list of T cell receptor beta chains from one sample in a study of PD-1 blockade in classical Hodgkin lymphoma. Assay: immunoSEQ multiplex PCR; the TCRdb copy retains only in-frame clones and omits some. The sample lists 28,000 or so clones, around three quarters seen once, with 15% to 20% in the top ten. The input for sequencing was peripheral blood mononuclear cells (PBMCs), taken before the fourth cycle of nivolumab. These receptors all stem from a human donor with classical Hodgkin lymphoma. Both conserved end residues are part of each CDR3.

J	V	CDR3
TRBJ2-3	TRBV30	CAWSVRAGVSTDTQYF
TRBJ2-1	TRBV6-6	CASSRTSVQFF
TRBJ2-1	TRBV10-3	CAIGPNLEQFF
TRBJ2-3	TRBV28	CASSPLGASTDTQYF
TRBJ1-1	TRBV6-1	CASSPRTTSEAFF
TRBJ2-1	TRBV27	CASSFSGRYPEQFF
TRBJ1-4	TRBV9	CASSVKPSGGLFF
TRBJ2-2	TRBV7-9	CASSLFGLKNTGELFF
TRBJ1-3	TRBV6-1	CASSEGVSSSGNTIYF
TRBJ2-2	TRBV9	CASSPNTGELFF
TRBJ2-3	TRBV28	CASSPLRGSSTDTQYF
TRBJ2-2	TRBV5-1	CASSPQPKNAGELFF
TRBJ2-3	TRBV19	CASSLGVGTDTQYF
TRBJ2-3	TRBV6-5	CASREGGRVGDTQYF
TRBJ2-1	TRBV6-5	CASKGVGYNEQFF
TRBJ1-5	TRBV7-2	CASSSLGQPQHF
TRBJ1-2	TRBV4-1	CASSQVTLNYGYTF
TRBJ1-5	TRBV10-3	CAIRGLNQPQHF
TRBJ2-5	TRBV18	CASSPPGRETQYF
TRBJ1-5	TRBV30	CAWSVGGTQPQHF
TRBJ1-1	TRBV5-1	CASSLRQGGTEAFF
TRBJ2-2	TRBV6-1	CASRGTGELFF
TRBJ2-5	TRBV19	CASSIVRTGGQETQYF
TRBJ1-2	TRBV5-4	CASSLGAPKGYTF
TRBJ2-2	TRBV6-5	CASSRVYNTGELFF
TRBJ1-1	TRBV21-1	CASSKDRVSTEAFF
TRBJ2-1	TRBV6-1	CASSLSGRANEQFF
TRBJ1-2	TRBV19	CASSTPLDRIIDGYTF
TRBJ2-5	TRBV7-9	CASSPHQGTGQETQYF
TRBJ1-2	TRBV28	CATYLTYGQGSYGYTF
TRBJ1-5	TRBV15	CATSRDLGGPTRPQHF
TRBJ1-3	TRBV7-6	CASSLTRDSSGNTIYF
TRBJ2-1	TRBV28	CASSWRRSFTNEQFF
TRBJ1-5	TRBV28	CASRGEAAQPQHF
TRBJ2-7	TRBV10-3	CAISEIQVYEQYF
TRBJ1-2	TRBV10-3	CAITPGQGGVGGYTF
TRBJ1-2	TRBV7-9	CASSFLQSYGYTF
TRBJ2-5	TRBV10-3	CAIRGGETQYF
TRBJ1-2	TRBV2	CASSEVGGGYTF
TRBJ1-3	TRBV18	CASSQNQRDTIYF
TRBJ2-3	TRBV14	CASSRQEPGRVTDTQYF
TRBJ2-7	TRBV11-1	CASSFRGNHYEQYF